This T cell receptor (beta chain) was obtained from a study of T cells in Graves' hyperthyroidism and ophthalmopathy. Across the whole study: Blood from the periphery was taken at initial diagnosis, before any treatment. Study-level points and caveats: For ophthalmopathy, model prediction preceded onset by a median around 7 months.

Regions amplified from RNA transcripts were the TCR beta CDR3 regions. Initially, a first-round RT-PCR of the TCR CDR3 employed the HTBI primer set. One entry per CDR3 protein results from TCRdb running MiXCR on the multiplex PCR reads. Altogether about 640,000 distinct CDR3 sequences are present, around 21% being singletons, with the ten largest covering under 35%. Ophthalmopathy patients had moderate-to-severe active disease, CAS ≥3, NOSPECS ≥4, and disease duration under 3 months. A patient was excluded if there was uncontrolled infection, other autoimmune disease, pregnancy or lactation. The CDR3 is 15 amino acids. V shed 4 bases, J shed 6 bases, and the junction held 8 bases outside the gene matches. Germline V gene lookup returns CDR1 PRHDT and CDR2 FYEKMQ (reference sequence). There are a few counts of this clonotype. Its specificity is unknown.

The sequence was obtained from a man between 25 and 39 years old with Graves' ophthalmopathy. The sequencing input was blood. V and J are TRBV13 and TRBJ2-1; TRBD1 aligns across 8 bases. The CDR3 bases are TGTGCCAGCAGCTGGCGAGACAGGGGTCTCAATGAGCAGTTCTTC. Translating gives CASSWRDRGLNEQFF.